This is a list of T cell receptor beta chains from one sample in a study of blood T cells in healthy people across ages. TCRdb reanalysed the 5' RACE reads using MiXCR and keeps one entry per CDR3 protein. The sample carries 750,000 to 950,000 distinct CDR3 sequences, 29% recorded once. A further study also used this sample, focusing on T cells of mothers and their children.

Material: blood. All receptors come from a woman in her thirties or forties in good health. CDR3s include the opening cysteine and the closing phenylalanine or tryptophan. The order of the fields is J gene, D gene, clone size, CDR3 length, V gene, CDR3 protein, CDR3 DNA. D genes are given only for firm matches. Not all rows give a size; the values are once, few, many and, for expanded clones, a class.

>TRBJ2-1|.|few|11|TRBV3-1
CASSHGGWLFF
TGTGCCAGCAGCCATGGGGGGTGGCTGTTCTTC
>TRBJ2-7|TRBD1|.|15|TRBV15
CATSPGQDVSYEQYF
TGTGCCACCAGCCCCGGACAGGACGTTTCCTACGAGCAGTACTTC
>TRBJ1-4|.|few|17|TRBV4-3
CASSQDLWTASNEKLLF
TGCGCCAGCAGCCAAGATTTATGGACAGCAAGTAATGAAAAACTGCTTTTT
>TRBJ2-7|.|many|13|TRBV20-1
CSARDRRTYEQYF
TGCAGTGCTAGAGACAGGCGTACCTACGAGCAGTACTTC
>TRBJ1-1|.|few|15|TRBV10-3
CAISDSGLSNTEAFF
TGTGCCATCAGTGACTCGGGACTCTCGAACACTGAAGCTTTCTTT
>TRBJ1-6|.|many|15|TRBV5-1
CASSFGDLGNSPLHF
TGCGCCAGCAGCTTTGGAGACCTCGGTAATTCACCCCTCCACTTT
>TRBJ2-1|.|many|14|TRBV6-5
CASSYGQKVNEQFF
TGTGCCAGCAGTTACGGACAGAAAGTCAATGAGCAGTTCTTC
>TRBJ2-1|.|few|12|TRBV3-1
CASSAMQNEQFF
TGTGCCAGCAGCGCAATGCAGAATGAGCAGTTCTTC
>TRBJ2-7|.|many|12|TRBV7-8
CASSLEGWEQYF
TGTGCCAGCAGCTTAGAGGGGTGGGAGCAGTACTTC
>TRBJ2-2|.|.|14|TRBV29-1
CSVLTATNTGELFF
TGCAGCGTTCTAACAGCGACGAACACCGGGGAGCTGTTTTTT
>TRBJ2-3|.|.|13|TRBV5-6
CASSYNLADTQYF
TGTGCCAGCAGCTATAACTTGGCCGATACGCAGTATTTT
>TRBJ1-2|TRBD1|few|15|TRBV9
CASSPPRDRGRGYTF
TGTGCCAGCAGCCCCCCGAGGGACAGGGGGAGAGGCTACACCTTC
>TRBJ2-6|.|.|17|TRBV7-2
CASSPRYGYPRANVLTF
TGTGCCAGCAGCCCCAGATATGGTTACCCTAGGGCCAACGTCCTGACTTTC
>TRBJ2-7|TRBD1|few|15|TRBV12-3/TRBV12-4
CASSLRGQSSYEQYF
TGTGCCAGCAGTTTAAGGGGACAGTCCTCTTACGAGCAGTACTTC
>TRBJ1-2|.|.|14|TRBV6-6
CASSSVRGIYGYTF
TGTGCCAGCAGTTCGGTCCGGGGGATCTATGGCTACACCTTC
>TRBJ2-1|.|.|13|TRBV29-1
CSVEDLGSNEQFF
TGCAGCGTTGAAGATCTCGGGAGCAATGAGCAGTTCTTC
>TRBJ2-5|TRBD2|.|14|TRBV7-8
CASSTLAGEETQYF
TGTGCCAGCAGCACTCTAGCGGGGGAAGAGACCCAGTACTTC
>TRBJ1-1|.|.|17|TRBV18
CASSPELPGFGDTEAFF
TGTGCCAGCTCACCGGAGTTGCCGGGATTTGGGGACACTGAAGCTTTCTTT
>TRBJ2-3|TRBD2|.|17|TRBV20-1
CSARDQLAGVKADTQYF
TGCAGTGCTAGAGATCAACTAGCGGGAGTCAAGGCAGATACGCAGTATTTT
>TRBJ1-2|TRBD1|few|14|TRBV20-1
CSTQQGAVNYGYTF
TGCAGTACACAACAGGGGGCGGTCAACTATGGCTACACCTTC
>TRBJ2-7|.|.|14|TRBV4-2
CASSQEGRTYEQYF
TGTGCCAGCAGCCAAGAGGGACGGACATACGAGCAGTACTTC
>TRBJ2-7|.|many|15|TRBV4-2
CASSRGRGANYEQYF
TGTGCCAGCAGCCGGGGAAGGGGGGCCAACTACGAGCAGTACTTC
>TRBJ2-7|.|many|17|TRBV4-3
CASSQDPVTGIRNEQYF
TGCGCCAGCAGCCAAGACCCGGTTACAGGGATTCGGAACGAGCAGTACTTC
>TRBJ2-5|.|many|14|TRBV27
CASRVGRLVETQYF
TGTGCCAGCAGGGTCGGCAGGCTGGTCGAGACCCAGTACTTC
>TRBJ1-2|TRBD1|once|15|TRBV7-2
CASSLVGTGYYDYTF
TGTGCCAGCAGCTTAGTCGGGACAGGGTACTATGACTACACCTTC
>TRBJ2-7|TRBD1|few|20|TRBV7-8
CASSLDYDWDRTHRPYEQYF
TGTGCCAGCAGCTTAGATTATGATTGGGACAGGACCCACCGACCCTACGAGCAGTACTTC
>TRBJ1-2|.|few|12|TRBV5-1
CASSLMSFGYTF
TGCGCCAGCAGCTTGATGAGCTTCGGCTACACCTTC
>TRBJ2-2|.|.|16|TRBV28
CASRGVRLSNTGELFF
TGTGCCAGCAGGGGGGTAAGACTGTCGAACACCGGGGAGCTGTTTTTT
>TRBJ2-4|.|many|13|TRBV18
CASSLAGENIQYF
TGTGCCAGCTCACTCGCGGGTGAAAACATTCAGTACTTC
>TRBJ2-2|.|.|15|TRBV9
CASSITLGRSGELFF
TGTGCCAGCAGCATCACCCTGGGGAGGAGCGGGGAGCTGTTTTTT
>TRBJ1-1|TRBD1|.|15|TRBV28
CASSEATGSNTEAFF
TGTGCCAGCAGTGAAGCGACAGGGTCGAACACTGAAGCTTTCTTT
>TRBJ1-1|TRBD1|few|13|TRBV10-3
CAIRGTGGVEAFF
TGTGCCATCAGGGGGACAGGGGGCGTTGAAGCTTTCTTT
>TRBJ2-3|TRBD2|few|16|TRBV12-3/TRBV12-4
CASRATSGGIADTQYF
TGTGCCAGCAGGGCGACTAGCGGGGGCATCGCAGATACGCAGTATTTT
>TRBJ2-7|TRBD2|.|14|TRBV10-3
CAISEVLAGYEQYF
TGTGCCATCAGTGAGGTCTTAGCGGGTTACGAGCAGTACTTC
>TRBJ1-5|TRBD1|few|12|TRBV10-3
CAMGQGNQPQHF
TGTGCCATGGGACAGGGCAATCAGCCCCAGCATTTT
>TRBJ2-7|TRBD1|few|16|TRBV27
CASSLSSQTGYYEQYF
TGTGCCAGCAGTTTATCCTCCCAGACAGGGTACTACGAGCAGTACTTC
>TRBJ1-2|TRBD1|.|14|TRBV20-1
CSARIEDRDTGYTF
TGCAGTGCGCGAATAGAGGACAGGGACACCGGCTACACCTTC
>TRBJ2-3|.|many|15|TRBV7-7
CASSLGASGADTQYF
TGTGCTAGCAGCTTAGGTGCGAGCGGAGCAGATACGCAGTATTTT
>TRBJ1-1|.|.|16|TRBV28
CASSQRETDMNTEAFF
TGTGCCAGCAGTCAACGGGAGACAGACATGAACACTGAAGCTTTCTTT
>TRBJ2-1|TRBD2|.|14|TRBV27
CASSSSGLAGGQFF
TGTGCCAGCAGTTCCTCGGGACTAGCGGGGGGTCAGTTCTTC
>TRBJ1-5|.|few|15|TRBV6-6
CASSYYASSNQPQHF
TGTGCCAGCAGTTACTACGCGTCGAGCAATCAGCCCCAGCATTTT
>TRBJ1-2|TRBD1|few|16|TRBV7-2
CASSNRDRPENYGYTF
TGTGCCAGCAGCAACCGGGACAGGCCGGAAAACTATGGCTACACCTTC
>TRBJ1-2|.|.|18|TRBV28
CASSFFHPPGRTNYGYTF
TGTGCCAGCAGTTTCTTCCACCCCCCGGGCAGGACAAACTATGGCTACACCTTC
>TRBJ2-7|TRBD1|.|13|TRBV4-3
CASSQLQGAEQYF
TGCGCCAGCAGCCAACTGCAGGGGGCCGAGCAGTACTTC
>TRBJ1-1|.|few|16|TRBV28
CASSVVFGAPNTEAFF
TGTGCCAGCAGTGTTGTTTTTGGGGCGCCGAACACTGAAGCTTTCTTT
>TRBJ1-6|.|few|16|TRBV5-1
CASTPSGSTDNSPLHF
TGCGCCAGCACCCCATCTGGGTCAACCGATAATTCACCCCTCCACTTT
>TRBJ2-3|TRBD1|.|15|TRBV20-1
CSARDRRQGKDTQYF
TGCAGTGCTAGAGATAGGCGACAGGGGAAGGATACGCAGTATTTT
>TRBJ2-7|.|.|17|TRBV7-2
CASSLTAAITPSYEQYF
TGTGCCAGCAGCTTAACGGCGGCAATAACCCCCTCCTACGAGCAGTACTTC
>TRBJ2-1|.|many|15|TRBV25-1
CASSPAGQTYNEQFF
TGTGCCAGCAGTCCCGCGGGACAGACCTACAATGAGCAGTTCTTC
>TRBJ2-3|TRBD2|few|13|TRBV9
CASSVEGSGIQYF
TGTGCCAGCAGCGTAGAGGGTAGCGGGATACAGTATTTT